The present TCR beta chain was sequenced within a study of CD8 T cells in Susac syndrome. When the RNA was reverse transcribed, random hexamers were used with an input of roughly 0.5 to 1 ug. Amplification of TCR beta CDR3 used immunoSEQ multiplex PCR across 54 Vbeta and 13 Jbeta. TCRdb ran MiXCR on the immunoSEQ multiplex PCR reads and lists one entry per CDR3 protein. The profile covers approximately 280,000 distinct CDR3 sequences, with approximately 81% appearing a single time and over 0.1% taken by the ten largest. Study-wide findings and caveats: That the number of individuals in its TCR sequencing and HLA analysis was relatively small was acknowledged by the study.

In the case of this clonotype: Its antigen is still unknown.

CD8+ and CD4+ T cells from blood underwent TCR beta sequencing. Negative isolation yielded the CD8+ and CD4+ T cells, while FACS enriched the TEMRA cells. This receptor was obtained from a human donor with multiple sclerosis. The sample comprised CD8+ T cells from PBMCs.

CDR3 DNA sequence: TGTGCCAGCAGTTTTTACGGGGGTTCCTACGAGCAGTACTTC. Protein product: CASSFYGGSYEQYF. The chain employs TRBV27 and TRBJ2-7, with D perhaps TRBD2 (6 bases). Between the trimmed V and J ends, which lost 3 bases and 1 base, there was a span of 10 bases. Per germline, CDR1 MNHEY and CDR2 SMNVEV (reference sequence). CDR3 length: 14 residues.